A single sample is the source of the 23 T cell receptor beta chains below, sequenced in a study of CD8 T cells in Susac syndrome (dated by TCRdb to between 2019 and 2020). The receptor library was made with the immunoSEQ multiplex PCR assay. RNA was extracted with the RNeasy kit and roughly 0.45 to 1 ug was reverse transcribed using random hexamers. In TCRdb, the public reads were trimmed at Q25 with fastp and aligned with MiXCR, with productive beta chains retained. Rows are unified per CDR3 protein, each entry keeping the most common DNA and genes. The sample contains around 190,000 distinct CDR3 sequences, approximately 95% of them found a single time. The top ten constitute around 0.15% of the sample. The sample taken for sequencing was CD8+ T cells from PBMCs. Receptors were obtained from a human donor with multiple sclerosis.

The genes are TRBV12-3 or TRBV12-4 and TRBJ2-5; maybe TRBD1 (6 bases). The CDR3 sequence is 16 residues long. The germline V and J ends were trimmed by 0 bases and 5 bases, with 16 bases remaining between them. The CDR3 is CASSLAAVQGWETQYF. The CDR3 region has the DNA TGTGCCAGCAGTTTAGCGGCTGTACAGGGTTGGGAGACCCAGTACTTC.

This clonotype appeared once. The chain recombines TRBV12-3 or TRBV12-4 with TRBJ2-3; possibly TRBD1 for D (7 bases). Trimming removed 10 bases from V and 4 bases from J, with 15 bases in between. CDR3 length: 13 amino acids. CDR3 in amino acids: CATARGDADTQYF. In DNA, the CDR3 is TGTGCCACCGCCAGGGGGGACGCAGATACGCAGTATTTT.

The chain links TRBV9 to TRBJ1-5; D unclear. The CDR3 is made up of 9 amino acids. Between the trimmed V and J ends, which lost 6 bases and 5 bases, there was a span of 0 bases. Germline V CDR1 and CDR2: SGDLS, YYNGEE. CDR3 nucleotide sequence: TGTGCCAGCAATCAGCCCCAGCATTTT. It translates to CASNQPQHF.

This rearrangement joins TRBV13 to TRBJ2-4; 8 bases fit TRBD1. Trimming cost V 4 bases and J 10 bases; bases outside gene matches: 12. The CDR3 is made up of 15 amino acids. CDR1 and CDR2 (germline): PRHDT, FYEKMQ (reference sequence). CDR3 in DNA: TGTGCCAGCAGCTCCAACGAGGGACAGGTCCTTATTCAGTACTTC. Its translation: CASSSNEGQVLIQYF.

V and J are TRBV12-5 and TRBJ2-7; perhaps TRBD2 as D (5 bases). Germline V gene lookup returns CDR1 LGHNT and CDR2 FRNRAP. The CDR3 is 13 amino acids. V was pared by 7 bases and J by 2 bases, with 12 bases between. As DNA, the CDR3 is TGTGCTAGTGCCCCGGAGCGGACCTACGAGCAGTACTTC. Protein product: CASAPERTYEQYF. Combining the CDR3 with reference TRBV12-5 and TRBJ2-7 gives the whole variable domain DARVTQTPRHKVTEMGQEVTMRCQPILGHNTVFWYRQTMMQGLELLAYFRNRAPLDDSGMPKDRFSAEMPDATLATLKIQPSEPRDSAVYFCASAPERTYEQYFGPGTRLTVT.

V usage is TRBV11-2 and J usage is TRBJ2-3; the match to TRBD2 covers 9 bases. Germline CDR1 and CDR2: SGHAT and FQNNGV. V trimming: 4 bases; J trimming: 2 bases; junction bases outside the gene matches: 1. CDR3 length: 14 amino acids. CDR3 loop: CASSSSGDTDTQYF. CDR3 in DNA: TGTGCCAGCAGCTCTAGCGGGGACACAGATACGCAGTATTTT.

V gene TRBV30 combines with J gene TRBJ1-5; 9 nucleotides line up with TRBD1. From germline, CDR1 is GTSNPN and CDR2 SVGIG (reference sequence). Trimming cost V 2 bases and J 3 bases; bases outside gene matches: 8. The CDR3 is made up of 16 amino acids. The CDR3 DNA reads TGTGCCTGGAGTCCGGGACAGGGCGATACCAATCAGCCCCAGCATTTT. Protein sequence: CAWSPGQGDTNQPQHF.

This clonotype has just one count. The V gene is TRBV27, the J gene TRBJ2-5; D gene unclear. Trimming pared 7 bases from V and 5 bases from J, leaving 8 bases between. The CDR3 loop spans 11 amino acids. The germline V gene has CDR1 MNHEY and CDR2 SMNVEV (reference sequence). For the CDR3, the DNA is TGTGCCAGCATCCAAGGGGAGACCCAGTACTTC. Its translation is CASIQGETQYF.

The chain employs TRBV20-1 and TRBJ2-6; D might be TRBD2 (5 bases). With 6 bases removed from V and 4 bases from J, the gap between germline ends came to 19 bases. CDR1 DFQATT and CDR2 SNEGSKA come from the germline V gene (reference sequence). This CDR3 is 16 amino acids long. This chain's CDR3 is CSATGVPGSGANVLTF. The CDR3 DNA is TGCAGTGCGACGGGCGTCCCGGGATCAGGGGCCAACGTCCTGACTTTC.

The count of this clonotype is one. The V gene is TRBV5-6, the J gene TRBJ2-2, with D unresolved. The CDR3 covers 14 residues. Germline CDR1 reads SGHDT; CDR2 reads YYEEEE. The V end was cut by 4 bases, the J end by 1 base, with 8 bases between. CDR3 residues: CASSETRNTGELFF. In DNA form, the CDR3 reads TGTGCCAGCAGCGAAACCAGGAACACCGGGGAGCTGTTTTTT.

The CDR3 DNA reads TGTGCCAGCAGCTCACAACAGGGCCACGAGCAGTACTTC. Its translation: CASSSQQGHEQYF. The J gene is TRBJ2-7, the V gene TRBV13, with a possible D match to TRBD1 (6 bases). CDR1 is PRHDT, CDR2 FYEKMQ, per germline (reference sequence). V lost 4 bases to trimming and J lost 5 bases, with 12 bases between them. This CDR3 is 13 amino acids long.

In nucleotides, the CDR3 is TGCAGTGCCCTCGACCTGAACACTGAAGCTTTCTTT. The encoded protein is CSALDLNTEAFF. This chain connects TRBV20-1 to TRBJ1-1; D call uncertain. This CDR3 contains 12 residues. Trimming took off 6 bases at V and 0 bases at J, with 8 bases between the two ends. The germline V gene encodes CDR1 DFQATT and CDR2 SNEGSKA (reference sequence).

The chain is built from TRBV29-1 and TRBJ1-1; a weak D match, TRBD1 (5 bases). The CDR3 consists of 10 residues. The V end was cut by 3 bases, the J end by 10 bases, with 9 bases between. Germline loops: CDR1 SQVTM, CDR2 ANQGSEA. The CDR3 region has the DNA TGCAGCGTTGATTCCGGGGGAGCTTTCTTT. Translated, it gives CSVDSGGAFF. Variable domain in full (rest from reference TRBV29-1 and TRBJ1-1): SAVISQKPSRDICQRGTSLTIQCQVDSQVTMMFWYRQQPGQSLTLIATANQGSEATYESGFVIDKFPISRPNLTFSTLTVSNMSPEDSSIYLCSVDSGGAFFGQGTRLTVV.

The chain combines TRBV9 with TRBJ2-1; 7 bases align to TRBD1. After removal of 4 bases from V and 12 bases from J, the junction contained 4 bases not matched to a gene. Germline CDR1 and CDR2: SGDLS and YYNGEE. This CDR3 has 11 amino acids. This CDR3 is CASSSRQGQFF. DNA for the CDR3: TGTGCCAGCAGCTCCCGACAGGGGCAGTTCTTC. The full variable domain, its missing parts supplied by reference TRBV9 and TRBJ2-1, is DSGVTQTPKHLITATGQRVTLRCSPRSGDLSVYWYQQSLDQGLQFLIQYYNGEERAKGNILERFSAQQFPDLHSELNLSSLELGDSALYFCASSSRQGQFFGPGTRLTVL.

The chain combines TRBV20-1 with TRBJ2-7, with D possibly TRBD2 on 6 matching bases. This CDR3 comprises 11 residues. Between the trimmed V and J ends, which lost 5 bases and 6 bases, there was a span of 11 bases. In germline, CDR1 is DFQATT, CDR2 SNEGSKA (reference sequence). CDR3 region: CSAPRAGEQYF. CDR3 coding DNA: TGCAGTGCTCCCCGAGCGGGCGAGCAGTACTTC.

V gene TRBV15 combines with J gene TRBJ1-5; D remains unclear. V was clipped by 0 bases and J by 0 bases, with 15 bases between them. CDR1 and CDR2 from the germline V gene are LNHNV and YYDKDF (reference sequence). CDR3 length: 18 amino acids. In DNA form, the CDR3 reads TGTGCCACCAGCAGAGATCAGCCCGAAGGAACTAGCAATCAGCCCCAGCATTTT. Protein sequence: CATSRDQPEGTSNQPQHF.

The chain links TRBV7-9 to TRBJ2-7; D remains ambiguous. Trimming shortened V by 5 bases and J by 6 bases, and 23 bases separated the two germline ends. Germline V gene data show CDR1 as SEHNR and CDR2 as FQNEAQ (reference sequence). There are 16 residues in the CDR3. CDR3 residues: CASSRPVTGSRGEQYF. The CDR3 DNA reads TGTGCCAGCAGCCGACCGGTAACCGGCTCCCGCGGCGAGCAGTACTTC.

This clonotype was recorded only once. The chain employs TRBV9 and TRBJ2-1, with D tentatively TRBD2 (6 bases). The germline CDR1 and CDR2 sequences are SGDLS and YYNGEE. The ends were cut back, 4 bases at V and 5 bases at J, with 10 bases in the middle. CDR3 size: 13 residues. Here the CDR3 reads CASSTSSDNEQFF. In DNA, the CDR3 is TGTGCCAGCAGCACTAGCTCGGACAATGAGCAGTTCTTC. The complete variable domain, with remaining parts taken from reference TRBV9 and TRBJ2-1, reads DSGVTQTPKHLITATGQRVTLRCSPRSGDLSVYWYQQSLDQGLQFLIQYYNGEERAKGNILERFSAQQFPDLHSELNLSSLELGDSALYFCASSTSSDNEQFFGPGTRLTVL.

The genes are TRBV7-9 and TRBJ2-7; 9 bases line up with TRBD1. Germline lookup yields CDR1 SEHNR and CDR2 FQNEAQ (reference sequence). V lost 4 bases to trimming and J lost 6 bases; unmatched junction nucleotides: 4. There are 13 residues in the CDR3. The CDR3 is CASSYTGGAEQYF. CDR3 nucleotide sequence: TGTGCCAGCAGCTACACAGGGGGCGCCGAGCAGTACTTC.

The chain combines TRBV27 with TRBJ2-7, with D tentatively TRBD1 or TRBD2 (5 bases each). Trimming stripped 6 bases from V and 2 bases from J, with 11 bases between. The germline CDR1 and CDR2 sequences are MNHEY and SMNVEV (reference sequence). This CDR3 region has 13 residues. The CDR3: CASSTGRPYEQYF. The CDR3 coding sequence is TGTGCCAGCAGCACGGGACGGCCCTACGAGCAGTACTTC.

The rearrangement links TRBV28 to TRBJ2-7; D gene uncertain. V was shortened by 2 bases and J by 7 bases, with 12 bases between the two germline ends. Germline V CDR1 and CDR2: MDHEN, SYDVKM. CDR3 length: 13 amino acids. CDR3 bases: TGTGCCAGCAGTTTAACCCCCTTGGCGGAGCAGTACTTC. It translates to CASSLTPLAEQYF. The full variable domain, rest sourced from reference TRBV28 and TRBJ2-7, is DVKVTQSSRYLVKRTGEKVFLECVQDMDHENMFWYRQDPGLGLRLIYFSYDVKMKEKGDIPEGYSVSREKKERFSLILESASTNQTSMYLCASSLTPLAEQYFGPGTRLTVT.

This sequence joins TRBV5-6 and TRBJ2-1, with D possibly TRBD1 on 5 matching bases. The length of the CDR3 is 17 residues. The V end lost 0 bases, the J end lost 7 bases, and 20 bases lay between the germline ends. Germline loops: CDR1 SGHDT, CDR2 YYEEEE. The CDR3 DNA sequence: TGTGCCAGCAGCTTGGTTTTGAGTGGGGCCGTCGGGAATGAGCAGTTCTTC. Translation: CASSLVLSGAVGNEQFF.

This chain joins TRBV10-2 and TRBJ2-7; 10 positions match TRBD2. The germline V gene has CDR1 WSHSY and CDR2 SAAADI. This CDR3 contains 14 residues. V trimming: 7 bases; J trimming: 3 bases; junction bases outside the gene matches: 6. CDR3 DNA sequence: TGCGCCAGCACCGCTACTAGCGGGGACTACGAGCAGTACTTC. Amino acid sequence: CASTATSGDYEQYF.